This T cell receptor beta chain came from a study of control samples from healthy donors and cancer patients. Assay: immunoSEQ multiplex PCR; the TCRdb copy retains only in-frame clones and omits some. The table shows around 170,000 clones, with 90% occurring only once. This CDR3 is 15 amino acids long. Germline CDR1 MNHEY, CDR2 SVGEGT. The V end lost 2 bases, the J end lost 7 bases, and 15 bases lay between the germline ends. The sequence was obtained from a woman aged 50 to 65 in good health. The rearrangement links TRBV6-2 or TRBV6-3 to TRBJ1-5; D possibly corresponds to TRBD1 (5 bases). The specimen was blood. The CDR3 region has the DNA TGTGCCAGCAGTTACCCCGCGGGAGGGGAACAGCCCCAGCATTTT. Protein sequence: CASSYPAGGEQPQHF.